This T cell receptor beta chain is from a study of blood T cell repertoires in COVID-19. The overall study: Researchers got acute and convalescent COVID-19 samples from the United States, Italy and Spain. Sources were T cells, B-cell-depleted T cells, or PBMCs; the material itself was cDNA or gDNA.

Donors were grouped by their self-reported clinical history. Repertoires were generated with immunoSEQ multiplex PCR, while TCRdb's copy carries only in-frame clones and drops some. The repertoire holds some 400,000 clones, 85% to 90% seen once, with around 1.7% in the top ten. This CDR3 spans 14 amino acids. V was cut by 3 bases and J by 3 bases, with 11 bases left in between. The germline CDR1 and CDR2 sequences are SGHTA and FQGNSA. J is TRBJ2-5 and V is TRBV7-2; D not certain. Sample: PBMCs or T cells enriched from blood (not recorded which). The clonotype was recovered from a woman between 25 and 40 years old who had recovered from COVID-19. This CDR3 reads CASSFSGGEETQYF. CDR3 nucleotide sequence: TGTGCCAGCAGCTTCTCCGGTGGAGAAGAGACCCAGTACTTC.